This T cell receptor (beta chain) was captured in a study of T-cell memory formation after mild COVID-19. Study information: Largely donor-specific TCR clusters were found. Whole-study results and caveats: CD4+ bias marked clones expanding day 15 to 37, unlike balanced contracting clones. Unconfirmed was the SARS-CoV-2 specificity of second-wave clones that peaked on day 37.

TCR alpha and TCR beta cDNA libraries with sample barcodes and UMIs came from 5'RACE using constant-segment primers. TCRdb ran MiXCR on the 5' RACE reads and lists one entry per CDR3 protein. The sample consists of some 210,000 distinct CDR3 sequences, about a sixth of them appearing once. As for this clonotype: What it recognizes is unknown.

Looked up from germline, CDR1 is SGHAT and CDR2 is FQDESV (reference sequence). The CDR3 spans 17 residues. V dropped 5 bases and J dropped 0; count of bases not matched to a gene: 6. The V call is TRBV11-1, the J call TRBJ2-6, with TRBD1 identical over 8 bases. Sequenced sample: PBMCs or a T cell subset sorted from them (not recorded which). The sequence was collected from an adult woman who had mild COVID-19 (a few samples of this study predate the infection). Cell type and time point are not known. In DNA form, the CDR3 reads TGTGCCAGCAGCCCTCGGACAGGGAGCTCTGGGGCCAACGTCCTGACTTTC. Residues: CASSPRTGSSGANVLTF.